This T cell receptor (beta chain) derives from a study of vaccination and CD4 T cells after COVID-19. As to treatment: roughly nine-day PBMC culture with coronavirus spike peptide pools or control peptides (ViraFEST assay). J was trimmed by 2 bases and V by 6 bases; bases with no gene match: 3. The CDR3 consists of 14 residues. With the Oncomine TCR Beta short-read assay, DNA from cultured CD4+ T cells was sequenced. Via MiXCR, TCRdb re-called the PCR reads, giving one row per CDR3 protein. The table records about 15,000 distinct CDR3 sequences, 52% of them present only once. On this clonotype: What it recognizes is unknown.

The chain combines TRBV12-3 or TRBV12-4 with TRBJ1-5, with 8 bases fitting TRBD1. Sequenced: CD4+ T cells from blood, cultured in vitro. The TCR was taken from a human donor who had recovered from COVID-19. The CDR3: CASSPTGGNQPQHF. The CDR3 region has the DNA TGTGCCAGCAGCCCGACAGGGGGCAATCAGCCCCAGCATTTT.